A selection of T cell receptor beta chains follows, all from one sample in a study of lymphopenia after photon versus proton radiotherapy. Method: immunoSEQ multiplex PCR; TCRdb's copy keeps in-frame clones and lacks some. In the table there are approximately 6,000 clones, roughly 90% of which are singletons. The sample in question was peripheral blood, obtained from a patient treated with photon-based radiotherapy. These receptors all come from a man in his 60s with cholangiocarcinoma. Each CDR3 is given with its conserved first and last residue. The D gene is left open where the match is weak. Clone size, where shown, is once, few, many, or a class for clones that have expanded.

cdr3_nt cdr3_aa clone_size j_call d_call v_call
TGTGCCAGCAGCCCGCCATCGGAGGGGGAGACCCAGTACTTC CASSPPSEGETQYF NA TRBJ2-5 NA TRBV5-5
TGTGCCAGCAGTTTAGCGCCCGATACGACACCTAATGAAAAACTGTTTTTT CASSLAPDTTPNEKLFF NA TRBJ1-4 NA TRBV28
TGTGCTAGTGGTTTTGGGACGGCGGTCGCGGAACTGTTTTTT CASGFGTAVAELFF few TRBJ1-4 NA TRBV12-5
TGTGCCAGCAGTTTGGGGACAGGGATTCTCAATGAGCAGTTCTTC CASSLGTGILNEQFF NA TRBJ2-1 TRBD1 TRBV28
TGCAGCGTCGGGGGACTAGCGGACTACGAGCAGTACTTC CSVGGLADYEQYF NA TRBJ2-7 TRBD2 TRBV29-1
TGTGCCAGCAGCCTCAGGGGTCATACGCAGTATTTT CASSLRGHTQYF NA TRBJ2-3 NA TRBV7-6
TGTGCCAGCACATCGGACAGGGGGCTCGGCGGGGAGCTGTTTTTT CASTSDRGLGGELFF NA TRBJ2-2 TRBD1 TRBV2
TGTGCCAGCAGCTTGGAGCAGGGAAGTTTCCCATGGTACTTC CASSLEQGSFPWYF NA TRBJ2-4 NA TRBV5-8
TGCGCCAGCAGCCAGACTCAGACATTTTCGGGGGAAAAACTGTTTTTT CASSQTQTFSGEKLFF NA TRBJ1-4 NA TRBV4-3
TGTGCCAGCAGCTTAGCGGGTCAGGTGAACACTGAAGCTTTCTTT CASSLAGQVNTEAFF NA TRBJ1-1 NA TRBV11-2
TGTGCCAGCAGTTCCAGGCTGGACGGGGAGCTGTTTTTT CASSSRLDGELFF NA TRBJ2-2 NA TRBV6-6
TGCGCCAGCACCCCCTCGCTTCGGGAACACTATGGCTACACCTTC CASTPSLREHYGYTF NA TRBJ1-2 NA TRBV4-1
TGTGCCAGCAGCTCACAGGGGGCGGTCCCTGGCTACACCTTC CASSSQGAVPGYTF NA TRBJ1-2 TRBD1 TRBV11-2
TGTGCCAGCAGTTCCGGTCGGACATCGGGTTGGGAGACCCAGTACTTC CASSSGRTSGWETQYF NA TRBJ2-5 NA TRBV27
TGTGCCAGCAGCCCTAGCGGGGGGTTAGATACGCAGTATTTT CASSPSGGLDTQYF NA TRBJ2-3 TRBD2 TRBV11-2
TGTGCCAGCAGCTTGGCCGGAGGGCTCGAGTACGAGCAGTACTTC CASSLAGGLEYEQYF NA TRBJ2-7 NA TRBV5-6
TGTGCCAGCAGTACCCCGCGATTCTACGAGCAGTACTTC CASSTPRFYEQYF NA TRBJ2-7 NA TRBV11-2
TGTGCCAGCAGTTTAGGGTCCTACAATGAGCAGTTCTTC CASSLGSYNEQFF NA TRBJ2-1 NA TRBV28
TGTGCCAGCGGCTTTGGGGGGAGTGTACCTGAAGCTTTCTTT CASGFGGSVPEAFF NA TRBJ1-1 NA TRBV28
TGTGCCAGCATGGAAGTCGCAGGGCCTAATGAAAAACTGTTTTTT CASMEVAGPNEKLFF NA TRBJ1-4 NA TRBV6-6
TGTGCCAGCCGGTCGACAGGGAGGGGTGAGACCCAGTACTTC CASRSTGRGETQYF NA TRBJ2-5 NA TRBV19
TGTGCCAACCCCTTTCTCAGGGAGCTGTTTTTT CANPFLRELFF NA TRBJ2-2 NA TRBV28
TGTGCCAGCAGCGTAGCGCAGATGGCGGGATACTATGGCTACACCTTC CASSVAQMAGYYGYTF NA TRBJ1-2 NA TRBV9
TGTGCCAGCAGCGCGACAGGGCCGAACACTGAAGCTTTCTTT CASSATGPNTEAFF NA TRBJ1-1 TRBD1 TRBV6-5
TGTGCCAGCAGACCGGGACCTTCGGCAGGAAAACTGTTTTTT CASRPGPSAGKLFF NA TRBJ1-4 NA TRBV16
TGTGCCAGCAGCCATCATAGCGGGAGCCCGGGGGAGCTGTTTTTT CASSHHSGSPGELFF once TRBJ2-2 TRBD2 TRBV11-3
TGTGCCAGCAGCTCTCAGAGCGGGGGGGTTAACAATGAGCAGTTCTTC CASSSQSGGVNNEQFF once TRBJ2-1 TRBD2 TRBV27
TGTGCCAGCTCACCATTCGGGAGCTCATCGGGAGGGCCCAATGAGCAGTTCTTC CASSPFGSSSGGPNEQFF NA TRBJ2-1 TRBD2 TRBV18
TGCGCCAGCAGCTTGATTCAGGGCCAAGAGACCCAGTACTTC CASSLIQGQETQYF NA TRBJ2-5 NA TRBV5-1